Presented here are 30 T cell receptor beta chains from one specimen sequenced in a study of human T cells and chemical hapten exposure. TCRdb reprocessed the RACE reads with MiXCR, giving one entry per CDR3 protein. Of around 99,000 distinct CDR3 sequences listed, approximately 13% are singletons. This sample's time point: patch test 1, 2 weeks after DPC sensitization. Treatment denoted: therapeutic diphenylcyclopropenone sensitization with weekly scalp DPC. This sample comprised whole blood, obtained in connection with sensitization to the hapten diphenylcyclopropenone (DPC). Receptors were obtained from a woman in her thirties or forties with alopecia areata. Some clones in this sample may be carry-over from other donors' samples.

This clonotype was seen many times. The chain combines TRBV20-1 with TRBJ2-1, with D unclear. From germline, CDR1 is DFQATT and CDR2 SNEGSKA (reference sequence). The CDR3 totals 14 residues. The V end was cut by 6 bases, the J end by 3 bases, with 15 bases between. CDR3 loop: CSAPVATDYNEQFF. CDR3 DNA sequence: TGCAGTGCACCTGTGGCAACGGACTACAATGAGCAGTTCTTC.

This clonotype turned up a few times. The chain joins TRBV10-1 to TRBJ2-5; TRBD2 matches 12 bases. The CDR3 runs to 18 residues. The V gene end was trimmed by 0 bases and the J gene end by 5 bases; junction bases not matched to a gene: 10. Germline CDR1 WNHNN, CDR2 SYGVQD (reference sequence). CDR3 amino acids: CASSESELAGGPWETQYF. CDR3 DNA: TGCGCCAGCAGTGAGTCTGAACTAGCGGGAGGTCCCTGGGAGACCCAGTACTTC.

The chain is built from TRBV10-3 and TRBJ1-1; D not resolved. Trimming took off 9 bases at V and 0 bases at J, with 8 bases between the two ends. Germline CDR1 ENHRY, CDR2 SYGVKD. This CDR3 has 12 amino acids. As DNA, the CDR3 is TGTGCCATACGAGGAATGAACACTGAAGCTTTCTTT. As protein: CAIRGMNTEAFF.

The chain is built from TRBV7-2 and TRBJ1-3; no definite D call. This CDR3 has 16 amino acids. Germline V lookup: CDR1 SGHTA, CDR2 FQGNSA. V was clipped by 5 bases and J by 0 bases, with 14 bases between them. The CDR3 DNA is TGTGCCAGCAGCCGCCCCCACTCGAACTCTGGAAACACCATATATTTT. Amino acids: CASSRPHSNSGNTIYF.

CDR3: CASSEVGSRAYEQYF. The CDR3 DNA reads as TGTGCCAGCAGTGAAGTGGGTAGTAGAGCCTACGAGCAGTACTTC. This sequence joins TRBV2 and TRBJ2-7; D unclear. CDR3 length: 15 amino acids. The V end lost 1 base, the J end lost 2 bases, and 12 bases lay between the germline ends. Looked up from germline, CDR1 is SNHLY and CDR2 is FYNNEI.

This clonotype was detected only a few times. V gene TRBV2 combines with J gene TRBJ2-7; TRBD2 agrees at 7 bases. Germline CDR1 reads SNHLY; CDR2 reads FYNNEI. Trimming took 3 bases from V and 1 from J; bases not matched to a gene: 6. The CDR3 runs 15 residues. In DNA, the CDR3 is TGTGCCAGCAGTGACGGCGGGAGAACATCCTACGAGCAGTACTTC. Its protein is CASSDGGRTSYEQYF.

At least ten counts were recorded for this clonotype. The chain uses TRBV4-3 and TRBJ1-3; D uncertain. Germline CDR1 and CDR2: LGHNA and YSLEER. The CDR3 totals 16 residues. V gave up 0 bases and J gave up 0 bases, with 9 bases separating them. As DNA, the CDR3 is TGCGCCAGCAGCCAAGAGAGACTCATCTCTGGAAACACCATATATTTT. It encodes CASSQERLISGNTIYF.

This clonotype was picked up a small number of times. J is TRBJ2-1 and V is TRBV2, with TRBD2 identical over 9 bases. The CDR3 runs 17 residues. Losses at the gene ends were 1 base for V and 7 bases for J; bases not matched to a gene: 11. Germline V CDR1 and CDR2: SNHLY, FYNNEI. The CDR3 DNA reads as TGTGCCAGCAGTGAAGGGGGGGCTAGCGGGATTAAGAATGAGCAGTTCTTC. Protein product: CASSEGGASGIKNEQFF. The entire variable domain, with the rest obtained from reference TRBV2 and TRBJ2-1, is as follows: EPEVTQTPSHQVTQMGQEVILRCVPISNHLYFYWYRQILGQKVEFLVSFYNNEISEKSEIFDDQFSVERPDGSNFTLKIRSTKLEDSAMYFCASSEGGASGIKNEQFFGPGTRLTVL.

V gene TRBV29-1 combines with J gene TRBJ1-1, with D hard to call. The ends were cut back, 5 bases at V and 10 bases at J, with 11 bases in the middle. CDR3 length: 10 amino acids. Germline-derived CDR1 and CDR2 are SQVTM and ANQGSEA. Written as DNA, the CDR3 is TGCAGCGTTCACTCTGTTAGAGCTTTCTTT. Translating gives CSVHSVRAFF.

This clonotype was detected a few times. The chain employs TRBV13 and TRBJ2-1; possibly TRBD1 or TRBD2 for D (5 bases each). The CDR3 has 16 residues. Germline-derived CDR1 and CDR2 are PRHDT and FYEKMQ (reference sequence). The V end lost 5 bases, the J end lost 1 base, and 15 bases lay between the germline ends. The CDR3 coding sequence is TGTGCCAGCAGCAACCCGGGACGATCTTCCTACAATGAGCAGTTCTTC. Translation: CASSNPGRSSYNEQFF.

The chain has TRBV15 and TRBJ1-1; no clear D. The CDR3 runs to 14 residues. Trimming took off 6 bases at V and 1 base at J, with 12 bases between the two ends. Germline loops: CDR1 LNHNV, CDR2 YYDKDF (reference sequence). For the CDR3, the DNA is TGTGCCACCAGTCCCCGACGGCCGAACACTGAAGCTTTCTTT. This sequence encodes CATSPRRPNTEAFF. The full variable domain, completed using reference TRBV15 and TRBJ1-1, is DAMVIQNPRYQVTQFGKPVTLSCSQTLNHNVMYWYQQKSSQAPKLLFHYYDKDFNNEADTPDNFQSRRPNTSFCFLDIRSPGLGDTAMYLCATSPRRPNTEAFFGQGTRLTVV.

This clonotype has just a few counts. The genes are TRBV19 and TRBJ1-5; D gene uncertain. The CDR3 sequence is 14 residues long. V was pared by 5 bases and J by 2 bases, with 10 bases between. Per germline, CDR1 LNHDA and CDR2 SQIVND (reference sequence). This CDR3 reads CASSSSLGNQPQHF. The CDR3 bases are TGTGCCAGTAGTTCGAGCCTTGGCAATCAGCCCCAGCATTTT.

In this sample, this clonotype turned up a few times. The CDR3 sequence is CASSVAPHRSSYNEQFF. CDR3 in DNA: TGTGCCAGCAGCGTAGCGCCCCATCGCAGCTCCTACAATGAGCAGTTCTTC. This chain joins TRBV5-6 and TRBJ2-1; perhaps TRBD2 as D (5 bases). Trimming left V 4 bases short and J 0 bases short, with 17 bases between. CDR1 is SGHDT, CDR2 YYEEEE, per germline. The CDR3 contains 17 residues. Drawing the rest from reference TRBV5-6 and TRBJ2-1, the complete variable domain is DAGVTQSPTHLIKTRGQQVTLRCSPKSGHDTVSWYQQALGQGPQFIFQYYEEEERQRGNFPDRFSGHQFPNYSSELNVNALLLGDSALYLCASSVAPHRSSYNEQFFGPGTRLTVL.

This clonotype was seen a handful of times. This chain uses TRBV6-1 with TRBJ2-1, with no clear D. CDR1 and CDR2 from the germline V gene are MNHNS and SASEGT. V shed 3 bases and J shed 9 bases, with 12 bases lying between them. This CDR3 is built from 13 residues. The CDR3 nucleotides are TGTGCCAGCAGTGATGGGTTTGTGCGTGAGCAGTTCTTC. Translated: CASSDGFVREQFF.

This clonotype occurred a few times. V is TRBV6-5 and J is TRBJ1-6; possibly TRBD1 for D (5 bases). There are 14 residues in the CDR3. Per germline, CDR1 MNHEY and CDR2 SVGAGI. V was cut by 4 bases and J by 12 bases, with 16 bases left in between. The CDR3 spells CASSSRDRPRPLHF. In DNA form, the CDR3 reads TGTGCCAGCAGTTCACGGGACCGGCCCCGACCCCTCCACTTT.

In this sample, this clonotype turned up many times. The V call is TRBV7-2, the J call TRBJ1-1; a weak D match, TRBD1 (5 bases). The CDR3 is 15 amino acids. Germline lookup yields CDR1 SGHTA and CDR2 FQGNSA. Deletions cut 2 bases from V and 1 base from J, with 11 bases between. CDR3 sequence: CASSLMETGNTEAFF. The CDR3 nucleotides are TGTGCCAGCAGCTTAATGGAAACAGGGAACACTGAAGCTTTCTTT. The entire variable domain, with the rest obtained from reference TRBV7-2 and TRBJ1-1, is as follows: GAGVSQSPSNKVTEKGKDVELRCDPISGHTALYWYRQSLGQGLEFLIYFQGNSAPDKSGLPSDRFSAERTGGSVSTLTIQRTQQEDSAVYLCASSLMETGNTEAFFGQGTRLTVV.

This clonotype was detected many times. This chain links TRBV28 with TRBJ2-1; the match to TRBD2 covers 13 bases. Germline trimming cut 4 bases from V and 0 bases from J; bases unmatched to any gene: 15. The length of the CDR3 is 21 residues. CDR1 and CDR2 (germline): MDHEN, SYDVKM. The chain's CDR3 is CASSSSVPGLAGPSSYNEQFF. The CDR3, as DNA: TGTGCCAGCAGTTCATCAGTTCCGGGACTAGCGGGGCCGAGCTCCTACAATGAGCAGTTCTTC.

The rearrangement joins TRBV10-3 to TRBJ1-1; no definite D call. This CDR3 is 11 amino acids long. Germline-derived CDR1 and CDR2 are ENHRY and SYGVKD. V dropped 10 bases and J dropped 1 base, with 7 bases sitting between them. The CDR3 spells CASRRNTEAFF. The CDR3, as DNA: TGTGCCAGTCGTAGGAACACTGAAGCTTTCTTT.

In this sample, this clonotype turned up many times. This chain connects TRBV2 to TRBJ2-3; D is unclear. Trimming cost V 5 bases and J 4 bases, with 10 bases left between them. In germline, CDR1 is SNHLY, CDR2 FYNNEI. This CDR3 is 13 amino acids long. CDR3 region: CASSLARSDTQYF. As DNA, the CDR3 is TGTGCCAGCAGTCTGGCACGGTCAGATACGCAGTATTTT. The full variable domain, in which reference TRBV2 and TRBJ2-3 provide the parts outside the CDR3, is EPEVTQTPSHQVTQMGQEVILRCVPISNHLYFYWYRQILGQKVEFLVSFYNNEISEKSEIFDDQFSVERPDGSNFTLKIRSTKLEDSAMYFCASSLARSDTQYFGPGTRLTVL.

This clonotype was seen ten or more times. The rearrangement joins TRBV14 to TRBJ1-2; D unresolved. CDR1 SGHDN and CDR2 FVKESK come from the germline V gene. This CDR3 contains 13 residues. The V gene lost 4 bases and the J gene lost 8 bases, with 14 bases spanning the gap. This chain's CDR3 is CASSPRTTEGYTF. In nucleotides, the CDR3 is TGTGCCAGCAGCCCCCGAACGACGGAGGGCTACACCTTC.

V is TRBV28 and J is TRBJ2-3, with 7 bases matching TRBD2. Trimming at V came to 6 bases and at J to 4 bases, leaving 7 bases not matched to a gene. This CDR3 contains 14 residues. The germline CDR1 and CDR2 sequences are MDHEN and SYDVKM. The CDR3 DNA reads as TGTGCCAGCAGCCCCCCCCGGGGGGCAGATACGCAGTATTTT. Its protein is CASSPPRGADTQYF.

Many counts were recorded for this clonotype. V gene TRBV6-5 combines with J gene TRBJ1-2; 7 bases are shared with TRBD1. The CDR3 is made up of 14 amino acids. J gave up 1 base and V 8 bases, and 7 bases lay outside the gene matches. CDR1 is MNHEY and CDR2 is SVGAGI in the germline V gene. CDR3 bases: TGTGCCAGCTCTCAAGGGGGCCTTAACTATGGCTACACCTTC. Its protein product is CASSQGGLNYGYTF.

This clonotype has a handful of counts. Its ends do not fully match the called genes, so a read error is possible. CDR3 sequence (DNA): TGCGCCAGCAGCCAAGATCAGGGTAGGCAGTCGTTT. Translating it yields CASSQDQGRQSF. The chain has TRBV4-3 and TRBJ1-1; a weak D match, TRBD1 (5 bases). The CDR3 is made up of 12 amino acids. Germline CDR1 reads LGHNA; CDR2 reads YSLEER.

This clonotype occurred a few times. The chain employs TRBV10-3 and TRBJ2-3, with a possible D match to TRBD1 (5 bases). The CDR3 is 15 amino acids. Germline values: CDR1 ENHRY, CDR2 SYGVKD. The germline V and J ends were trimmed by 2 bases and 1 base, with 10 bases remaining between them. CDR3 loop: CAISEGATGTDTQYF. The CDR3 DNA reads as TGTGCCATCAGTGAGGGGGCGACGGGCACAGATACGCAGTATTTT.

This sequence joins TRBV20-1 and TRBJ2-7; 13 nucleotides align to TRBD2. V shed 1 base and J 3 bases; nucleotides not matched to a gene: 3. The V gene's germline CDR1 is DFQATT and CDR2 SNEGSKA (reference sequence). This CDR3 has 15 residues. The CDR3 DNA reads TGCAGTGCTAGAGGGACTAGCGGGAGTGGCTACGAGCAGTACTTC. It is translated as CSARGTSGSGYEQYF.

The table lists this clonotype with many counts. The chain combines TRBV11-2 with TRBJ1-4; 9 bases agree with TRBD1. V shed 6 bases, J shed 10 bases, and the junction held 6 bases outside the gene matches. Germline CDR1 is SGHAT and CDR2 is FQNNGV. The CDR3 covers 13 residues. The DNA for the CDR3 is TGTGCCAGCAGACAGGGACAGGGAGTAAAACTGTTTTTT. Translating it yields CASRQGQGVKLFF.

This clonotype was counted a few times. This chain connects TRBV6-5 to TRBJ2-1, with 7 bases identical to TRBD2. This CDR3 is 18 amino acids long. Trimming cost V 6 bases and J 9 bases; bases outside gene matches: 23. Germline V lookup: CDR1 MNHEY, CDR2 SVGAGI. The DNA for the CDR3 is TGTGCCAGCAGGCCCTCTATTGGTCGTCGGCGGGAGAATGGTGAGCAGTTCTTC. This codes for CASRPSIGRRRENGEQFF.

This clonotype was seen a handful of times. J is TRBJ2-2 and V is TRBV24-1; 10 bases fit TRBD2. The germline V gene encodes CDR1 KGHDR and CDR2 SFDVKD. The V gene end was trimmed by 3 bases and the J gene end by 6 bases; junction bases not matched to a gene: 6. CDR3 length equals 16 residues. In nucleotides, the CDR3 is TGTGCCACCAGTGATACTAGCGGGGCATGGTCCGGGGAGCTGTTTTTT. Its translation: CATSDTSGAWSGELFF.

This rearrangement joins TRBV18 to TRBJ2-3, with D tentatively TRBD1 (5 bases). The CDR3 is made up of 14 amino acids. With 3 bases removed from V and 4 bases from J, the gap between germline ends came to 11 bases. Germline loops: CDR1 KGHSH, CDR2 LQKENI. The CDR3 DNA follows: TGTGCCAGCTCACCCCCAGGGTCGGCAGATACGCAGTATTTT. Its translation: CASSPPGSADTQYF.

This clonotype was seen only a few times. CDR3 residues: CATSGGSQETQYF. The CDR3 DNA reads as TGTGCCACCAGTGGCGGGAGTCAAGAGACCCAGTACTTC. The chain employs TRBV24-1 and TRBJ2-5; 7 nucleotides line up with TRBD2. This CDR3 comprises 13 residues. In germline, CDR1 is KGHDR, CDR2 SFDVKD. V lost 5 bases, J lost 2 bases, and 1 base stayed unmatched.